This entry lists 32 T cell receptor beta chains sequenced from one sample in a study of identical twins. TCRdb redid the calling of the 5' RACE reads with MiXCR, one entry per CDR3 protein. Of hundreds of thousands of distinct CDR3 sequences listed, roughly 12% are singletons. In addition, the sample was reused for a study of yellow fever vaccine responses in identical twins.

What was sequenced was CD8+ T cells sorted from blood. The receptors here all came from a young woman in good health.

The chain carries TRBV29-1 and TRBJ2-7; TRBD1 or TRBD2 may be the D gene (5 bases each). Germline assignment: CDR1 SQVTM and CDR2 ANQGSEA. V dropped 8 bases and J dropped 4 bases, with 15 bases sitting between them. There are 12 residues in the CDR3. The CDR3 region is CSQTGHEYEQYV. As DNA, the CDR3 is TGCAGCCAGACGGGGCACGAATACGAGCAGTACGTC.

The CDR3 DNA sequence: TGTGCCAGCAGCCGGGCAGGGGGGCTCTACGAGCAGTACTTC. Its protein product is CASSRAGGLYEQYF. The chain recombines TRBV5-6 with TRBJ2-7; perhaps TRBD1 as D (7 bases). Trimming removed 4 bases at V and 3 bases at J, with 14 bases between. This CDR3 spans 14 amino acids. Germline CDR1 and CDR2: SGHDT and YYEEEE.

In this sample, this clonotype turned up a few times. V is TRBV4-1 and J is TRBJ2-7; D is possibly TRBD1 or TRBD2 (5 bases each). The CDR3 length is 18 residues. The germline gives CDR1 MGHRA, CDR2 YSYEKL. The V gene lost 3 bases and the J gene lost 1 base, with 22 bases spanning the gap. In DNA form, the CDR3 reads TGCGCCAGCAGCCACCGCTTAGGTGGGACGGCTTTATCCTACGAGCAGTACTTC. It is translated as CASSHRLGGTALSYEQYF.

This clonotype was detected a few times. The chain has TRBV28 and TRBJ2-5; 10 nucleotides agree with TRBD1. V lost 4 bases, J lost 1 base, and 3 bases stayed unmatched. CDR3 length: 15 residues. Germline-derived CDR1 and CDR2 are MDHEN and SYDVKM. CDR3 loop: CASSSRDRGQETQYF. CDR3 sequence (DNA): TGTGCCAGCAGTTCGAGGGACAGGGGCCAAGAGACCCAGTACTTC.

This clonotype was counted only a few times. The genes are TRBV6-5 and TRBJ1-2; a possible D gene is TRBD1 (6 bases). This CDR3 spans 13 amino acids. Germline V CDR1 and CDR2: MNHEY, SVGAGI. V was pared by 0 bases and J by 4 bases, with 6 bases between. CDR3 bases: TGTGCCAGCAGTTACTCGGACAGCTATGGCTACACCTTC. Translating gives CASSYSDSYGYTF.

This clonotype was seen a handful of times. This sequence joins TRBV10-3 and TRBJ2-7; 8 positions match TRBD1. This CDR3 contains 13 residues. V lost 2 bases, J lost 6 bases, and 3 bases stayed unmatched. Per germline, CDR1 ENHRY and CDR2 SYGVKD. CDR3: CAISEDRGIEQYF. CDR3 DNA: TGTGCCATCAGTGAGGACAGGGGCATCGAGCAGTACTTC.

This chain links TRBV12-3 or TRBV12-4 with TRBJ2-1; 11 bases fit TRBD2. Trimming removed 3 bases from V and 9 bases from J; junction bases left unmatched: 10. The CDR3 contains 16 residues. CDR3 amino acids: CASSFILAGVRSEQFF. CDR3 DNA: TGTGCCAGCAGTTTTATACTAGCGGGAGTTCGTAGTGAGCAGTTCTTC.

In its sample, this clonotype was seen a few times. The chain recombines TRBV13 with TRBJ1-1; unclear D gene. Per germline, CDR1 PRHDT and CDR2 FYEKMQ (reference sequence). V lost 5 bases and J lost 5, with 12 bases in between. This CDR3 comprises 13 residues. The CDR3 sequence is CASSPERRTEAFF. For the CDR3, the DNA is TGTGCCAGCAGCCCAGAAAGGAGGACTGAAGCTTTCTTT.

This clonotype was observed a handful of times. The V gene is TRBV2, the J gene TRBJ2-5; D uncertain. This CDR3 region has 15 residues. The germline CDR1 and CDR2 sequences are SNHLY and FYNNEI. The ends were cut back, 4 bases at V and 4 bases at J, with 16 bases in the middle. CDR3 sequence: CASSAPTAVLETQYF. Written as DNA, the CDR3 is TGTGCCAGCAGTGCCCCCACTGCGGTTCTAGAGACCCAGTACTTC.

This clonotype has just a few counts. This rearrangement joins TRBV20-1 to TRBJ2-2; a possible D gene is TRBD2 (6 bases). Germline CDR1 is DFQATT and CDR2 is SNEGSKA (reference sequence). V was shortened by 0 bases and J by 5 bases, with 16 bases between the two germline ends. This CDR3 contains 16 residues. DNA for the CDR3: TGCAGTGCTAGAGATTCGGGAGTCCGTAGTACCGGGGAGCTGTTTTTT. Residues: CSARDSGVRSTGELFF.

The chain couples TRBV5-4 to TRBJ1-6; TRBD1 agrees at 8 bases. The CDR3 contains 14 residues. After removal of 6 bases from V and 9 bases from J, the junction contained 8 bases not matched to a gene. Per germline, CDR1 SGHNT and CDR2 YYREEE (reference sequence). The CDR3 nucleotides read TGTGCCAGCACATCCTGGCAGGGGGCTTCACCCCTCCACTTT. Amino acids: CASTSWQGASPLHF.

This chain joins TRBV11-3 and TRBJ2-3; maybe TRBD2 (5 bases). Looked up from germline, CDR1 is SGHNT and CDR2 is YENEEA. This CDR3 contains 13 residues. Between the trimmed V and J ends, which lost 4 bases and 4 bases, there was a span of 9 bases. The CDR3, as DNA: TGTGCCAGCAGCTGGACTCGTGCAGATACGCAGTATTTT. Amino acids: CASSWTRADTQYF.

The chain couples TRBV4-1 to TRBJ1-5, with D possibly being TRBD1 (5 bases). This CDR3 contains 16 residues. Germline assignment: CDR1 MGHRA and CDR2 YSYEKL. V was cut by 1 base and J by 9 bases, with 19 bases left in between. The CDR3: CASSQVAVGDSRPQHF. The DNA of the CDR3 is TGCGCCAGCAGCCAAGTTGCGGTGGGGGACTCCAGGCCCCAGCATTTT.

The genes are TRBV27 and TRBJ2-5, with D perhaps matching TRBD1 (5 bases). The V and J ends lost 5 bases and 5 bases respectively, with 12 bases between them. There are 13 residues in the CDR3. Per germline, CDR1 MNHEY and CDR2 SMNVEV (reference sequence). The CDR3 nucleotides are TGTGCCAGCAGTGCAGGGTATTTCGAGACCCAGTACTTC. Its translation is CASSAGYFETQYF.

The chain links TRBV14 to TRBJ2-7; 11 bases fit TRBD2. From germline, CDR1 is SGHDN and CDR2 FVKESK. CDR3 length: 17 residues. Trimming removed 5 bases from V and 4 bases from J; junction bases left unmatched: 13. The CDR3 bases are TGTGCCAGCAGCTCCCTAAGAACTAGCGGGAGAGGATACGAGCAGTACTTC. Translating gives CASSSLRTSGRGYEQYF.

The chain recombines TRBV7-6 with TRBJ2-2; D is undetermined. Germline V gene data show CDR1 as SGHVS and CDR2 as FNYEAQ. The V gene lost 0 bases and the J gene lost 2 bases, with 7 bases spanning the gap. The CDR3 has 15 residues. The CDR3: CASSLAASNTGELFF. For the CDR3, the DNA is TGTGCCAGCAGCTTAGCGGCCAGCAACACCGGGGAGCTGTTTTTT.

This clonotype was seen only a few times. The V gene is TRBV6-2 or TRBV6-3, the J gene TRBJ2-1; 9 bases map to TRBD2. V gave up 5 bases and J gave up 7 bases; unmatched junction bases: 9. CDR1 and CDR2 from the germline V gene are MNHEY and SVGEGT. CDR3 size: 15 residues. CDR3 nucleotide sequence: TGTGCCAGCAGTAACGGACTAGCGCATTGGAATGAGCAGTTCTTC. Its translation: CASSNGLAHWNEQFF.

The genes are TRBV3-1 and TRBJ1-1; 9 nucleotides align to TRBD1. This CDR3 comprises 15 residues. V lost 1 base and J lost 4; bases outside the gene matches: 4. Germline V CDR1 and CDR2: LGHDT, YNNKEL (reference sequence). The CDR3: CASSQGGTGPTEAFF. In DNA form, the CDR3 reads TGTGCCAGCAGCCAAGGGGGGACAGGGCCCACTGAAGCTTTCTTT. The full variable domain, completed using reference TRBV3-1 and TRBJ1-1, is DTAVSQTPKYLVTQMGNDKSIKCEQNLGHDTMYWYKQDSKKFLKIMFSYNNKELIINETVPNRFSPKSPDKAHLNLHINSLELGDSAVYFCASSQGGTGPTEAFFGQGTRLTVV.

Only one count was recorded for this clonotype. This chain joins TRBV7-6 and TRBJ1-1, with unresolved D. V gave up 2 bases and J gave up 2 bases, with 9 bases separating them. From germline, CDR1 is SGHVS and CDR2 FNYEAQ. CDR3 length: 14 residues. CDR3 in amino acids: CASSLLSLNTEAFF. CDR3 DNA sequence: TGTGCCAGCAGCTTATTATCGCTTAACACTGAAGCTTTCTTT.

This clonotype appeared a few times. The rearrangement links TRBV27 to TRBJ1-1, with a weak D call TRBD1 (6 bases). The CDR3 length is 15 residues. The germline CDR1 and CDR2 sequences are MNHEY and SMNVEV (reference sequence). Trimming cost V 0 bases and J 6 bases, with 14 bases left between them. CDR3 nucleotide sequence: TGTGCCAGCAGTTTATCTTGGGGGGCTAGTGCTGAAGCTTTCTTT. It encodes CASSLSWGASAEAFF.

This sequence joins TRBV7-9 and TRBJ2-5, with D uncertain. V lost 2 bases, J lost 7 bases, and 14 bases lay in between. CDR1 and CDR2 (germline): SEHNR, FQNEAQ (reference sequence). This CDR3 has 14 amino acids. The CDR3 DNA is TGTGCCAGCAGCTTACACAGCCCTGCCCCGACCCAGTACTTC. Translating it yields CASSLHSPAPTQYF.

V gene TRBV14 combines with J gene TRBJ2-1; TRBD2 might be the D (5 bases). The CDR3 consists of 15 residues. CDR1 is SGHDN and CDR2 is FVKESK in the germline V gene. V lost 1 base to trimming and J lost 11 bases, with 18 bases between them. The CDR3 reads CASSQGRTVREKQFF. The CDR3, as DNA: TGTGCCAGCAGCCAAGGGAGAACGGTGAGGGAAAAGCAGTTCTTC.

The DNA for the CDR3 is TGTGCCAGCAGCCCCTGGGGGGAATACCAAGAGACCCAGTACTTC. Amino acid sequence: CASSPWGEYQETQYF. V and J are TRBV7-9 and TRBJ2-5, with D perhaps TRBD2 (6 bases). V lost 5 bases and J lost 0, with 13 bases in between. This CDR3 is 15 amino acids long. Germline CDR1 is SEHNR and CDR2 is FQNEAQ (reference sequence). The whole variable domain, remainder taken from reference TRBV7-9 and TRBJ2-5, is DTGVSQNPRHKITKRGQNVTFRCDPISEHNRLYWYRQTLGQGPEFLTYFQNEAQLEKSRLLSDRFSAERPKGSFSTLEIQRTEQGDSAMYLCASSPWGEYQETQYFGPGTRLLVL.

This chain links TRBV4-2 with TRBJ1-2; TRBD1 agrees at 9 bases. The CDR3 totals 15 residues. Germline values: CDR1 LGHNA, CDR2 YNFKEQ. V trimming: 5 bases; J trimming: 6 bases; junction bases outside the gene matches: 10. CDR3 sequence reads: CASSAPGQGSDGYTF. The CDR3 DNA follows: TGTGCCAGCAGCGCACCGGGACAGGGTTCGGATGGCTACACCTTC.

This clonotype occurred a few times. This sequence joins TRBV19 and TRBJ1-1, with D possibly TRBD1 on 5 matching bases. V lost 9 bases, J lost 3 bases, and 14 bases lay in between. Germline V lookup: CDR1 LNHDA, CDR2 SQIVND (reference sequence). The CDR3 sequence is 13 residues long. The chain's CDR3 is CASNGGRDTEAFF. As DNA, the CDR3 is TGTGCCAGCAACGGGGGTCGGGACACTGAAGCTTTCTTT.

This clonotype was detected ten times or more. J is TRBJ2-2 and V is TRBV12-3 or TRBV12-4, with TRBD1 matching 7 bases. V lost 5 bases to trimming and J lost 0 bases; unmatched junction nucleotides: 3. The CDR3 is 15 amino acids. For the CDR3, the DNA is TGTGCCAGCAGTGTCGGGACAGCGAACACCGGGGAGCTGTTTTTT. Residues: CASSVGTANTGELFF.

This clonotype came up a few times. The rearrangement links TRBV10-2 to TRBJ2-5; D gene unclear. CDR3 length: 12 amino acids. Germline loops: CDR1 WSHSY, CDR2 SAAADI. V gave up 0 bases and J gave up 13 bases, with 12 bases separating them. The CDR3 nucleotides are TGCGCCAGCAGTGAGTCGAAGGACCCTGGGTACTTC. This translates into CASSESKDPGYF.

J is TRBJ1-1 and V is TRBV9; TRBD1 might be the D (5 bases). The germline CDR1 and CDR2 sequences are SGDLS and YYNGEE. The CDR3 totals 16 residues. Between the trimmed V and J ends, which lost 0 bases and 1 base, there was a span of 13 bases. The DNA of the CDR3 is TGTGCCAGCAGCGTAGGACAGACGCCGGGGAACACTGAAGCTTTCTTT. Protein: CASSVGQTPGNTEAFF.

This clonotype was detected only a few times. The J gene is TRBJ2-1, the V gene TRBV7-2; 8 bases fit TRBD2. Trimming cost V 1 base and J 7 bases; bases outside gene matches: 12. This CDR3 spans 17 amino acids. Germline lookup yields CDR1 SGHTA and CDR2 FQGNSA. CDR3 sequence: CASSLGLIGGGRNEQFF. DNA for the CDR3: TGTGCCAGCAGCTTAGGCCTCATTGGCGGGGGGAGGAATGAGCAGTTCTTC.

This sequence joins TRBV7-8 and TRBJ2-1; TRBD1 matches 7 bases. Germline-derived CDR1 and CDR2 are SGHVS and FQNEAQ. V trimming: 5 bases; J trimming: 0 bases; junction bases outside the gene matches: 4. The CDR3 is 15 residues long. CDR3 coding DNA: TGTGCCAGCAGCACCGGGACAGCCTCCTACAATGAGCAGTTCTTC. Protein: CASSTGTASYNEQFF. The whole variable domain, filled in from reference TRBV7-8 and TRBJ2-1, reads GAGVSQSPRYKVAKRGQDVALRCDPISGHVSLFWYQQALGQGPEFLTYFQNEAQLDKSGLPSDRFFAERPEGSVSTLKIQRTQQEDSAVYLCASSTGTASYNEQFFGPGTRLTVL.

This clonotype was picked up many times. This chain uses TRBV12-3 or TRBV12-4 with TRBJ2-7, with a tentative D call TRBD1 (6 bases). Trimming shortened V by 4 bases and J by 5 bases, and 12 bases separated the two germline ends. The CDR3 spans 13 residues. DNA for the CDR3: TGTGCCAGCAGTTATACAGGGATTCACGAGCAGTACGTC. As protein: CASSYTGIHEQYV.

This clonotype was seen repeatedly, ten times or more. The V call is TRBV4-1, the J call TRBJ2-1, with 8 bases matching TRBD2. CDR3 length: 20 residues. Looked up from germline, CDR1 is MGHRA and CDR2 is YSYEKL. The ends lost 0 bases at V and 3 bases at J; junction bases unmatched: 16. The CDR3 loop reads CASSQDPPAASGRFYNEQFF. The CDR3 DNA reads as TGCGCCAGCAGCCAAGATCCCCCGGCGGCTAGCGGGCGCTTCTACAATGAGCAGTTCTTC.